This T cell receptor (beta chain) originates from a study of OX40 agonist ivuxolimab in advanced cancers. About the investigation overall: Ivuxolimab was an agonistic, fully human IgG2 monoclonal antibody directed against OX40 (CD134), a costimulatory receptor. The dose-escalation cohort was 82.7% male with a mean age of approximately 60 years, ranging from 23 to 79. Peripheral TCRbeta sequencing aimed to test whether ivuxolimab altered TCR sequence diversity and caused clonal T-cell expansion. The paper describes the monotherapy dose-escalation part (N of about 55 patients) of the phase I trial of ivuxolimab. Patients were allowed to have had prior anti-PD-1, anti-PD-L1 or anti-CTLA-4 therapy, and around 40% of the dose-escalation patients had previously received checkpoint inhibitors. Partial responses were achieved by three dose-escalation patients, of whom one had hepatocellular carcinoma and two had cutaneous melanoma. Of the 52 patients in dose escalation, some 20 had hepatocellular carcinoma, some 15 had melanoma, 9 had renal cell carcinoma and 9 had head and neck cancer. Intravenous ivuxolimab was administered to patients every 2 weeks at six dose levels: 0.01, 0.1, 0.3, 1.5, 3 and 10 mg/kg.

The trial excluded patients who had a history of autoimmune disease or were on systemic immunosuppression. Peripheral blood for TCR sequencing was drawn from every dose cohort at baseline, at cycle 4 day 1 and at cycle 7 day 1. The samples were drawn from a first-in-human, open-label, multicenter phase I dose-escalation trial of ivuxolimab. Adults with locally advanced or metastatic head and neck squamous cell, hepatocellular, melanoma or renal cell carcinoma were enrolled in the trial. Before TCR sequencing, CD4+ T cells and CD8+ T cells from peripheral blood were sorted into separate populations. This clone came up once. Its target antigen remains unknown. Nothing much larger sits one base from this clone, and base qualities are not available. The full study reports these points: In the 0.1-3.0 mg/kg groups, partial responders had among the lowest normalized peripheral clonal expansion, particularly in CD8+ T cells. Clonal expansion of both CD4+ and CD8+ blood T cells was observed from baseline to week 6 at doses 0.1 to 3.0 mg/kg. After ivuxolimab, more expanded clones were found on average in CD8+ T cells than in CD4+ T cells. Low levels of normalized T-cell clonal expansion were also seen in some patients who did not respond. The antigen specificity of the peripheral T cells that underwent clonal expansion was not determined.

Genomic DNA was extracted from sorted cells for sequencing of the TCRbeta CDR3 region. The immunoSEQ Assay was used to sequence the TCRbeta CDR3 regions. TCRdb limited this immuneACCESS table to in-frame rearrangements with V and J called. A share of clones is missing; checked studies link under half to unresolved V genes, and the rest is unexplained. The sample includes around 76,000 clones, with roughly 86% observed a single time. Roughly 8% of the sample is taken by the ten largest. From its cysteine to its phenylalanine, the CDR3 spans 15 amino acids. Of all the DNA, just the CDR3 is kept, 45 bases in frame from base 1. CDR1 and CDR2 are read off the germline V gene as SNHLY and FYNNEI. Trimming at the junction amounts to 3 bases on V and 8 bases on J, and the germline ends lie 19 bases apart.

The TCR was taken from an adult with an advanced solid tumor such as melanoma, head and neck, liver or kidney cancer. The receptor chain draws on TRBV2 and TRBJ1-2, and perhaps TRBD1 as D gene, on 5 matching bases. The source material was CD4+ or CD8+ T cells sorted from blood, sampled in a trial of the OX40 agonist ivuxolimab. This receptor carries the CDR3 CASSERTPVFGGYTF. Here is the DNA: TGTGCCAGCAGTGAGAGGACACCGGTTTTTGGGGGCTACACCTTC.